This entry concerns a single T cell receptor (beta chain). Everyone who gave samples was a healthy Caucasian. TCRdb analysed the 5' RACE reads with MiXCR anew, one entry per CDR3 protein. The sample includes 350,000 to 500,000 distinct CDR3 sequences, 18% of them seen just once. This record comes from a study of identical twins. The CDR3 contains 15 residues. The receptor was isolated from a man aged 50 or older in good health. V is TRBV21-1 and J is TRBJ2-1. TRBV21-1 is classified as a pseudogene. What was sequenced was naive T cells sorted from blood. CDR3: CASSRKGDLHNEQFF. The DNA for the CDR3 is TGTGCCAGCAGCAGGAAAGGGGACCTCCACAATGAGCAGTTCTTC.